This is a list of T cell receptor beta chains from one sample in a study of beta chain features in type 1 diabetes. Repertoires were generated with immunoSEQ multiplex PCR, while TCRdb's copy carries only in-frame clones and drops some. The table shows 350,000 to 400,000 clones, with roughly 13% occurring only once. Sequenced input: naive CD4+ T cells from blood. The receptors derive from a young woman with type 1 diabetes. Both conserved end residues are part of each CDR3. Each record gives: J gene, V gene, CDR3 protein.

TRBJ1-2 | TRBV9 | CASSLNSAGYTF
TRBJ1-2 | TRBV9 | CASRGTGGNYGYTF
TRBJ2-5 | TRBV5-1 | CASSSGGFQETQYF
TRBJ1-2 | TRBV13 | CASTLPTGARGGYTF
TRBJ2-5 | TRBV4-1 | CASSRDGGVQETQYF
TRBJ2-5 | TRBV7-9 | CASSFHGEETQYF
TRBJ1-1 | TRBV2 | CASSDGQLRQAFF
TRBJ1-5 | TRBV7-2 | CASSFTLGAQPQHF
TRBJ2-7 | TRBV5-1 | CASSFGQATYEQYF
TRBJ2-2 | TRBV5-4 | CASSLVGTGELFF
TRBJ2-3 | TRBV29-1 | CSVERAGGTLSTDTQYF
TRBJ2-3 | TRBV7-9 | CASSLELAAQYF
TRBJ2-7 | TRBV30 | CAGRLAGPYEQYF
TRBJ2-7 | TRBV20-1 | CSAPDRTEQYF
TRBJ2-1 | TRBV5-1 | CASSSGYSGGTSYNEQFF
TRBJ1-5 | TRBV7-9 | CASSPGNSNQPQHF
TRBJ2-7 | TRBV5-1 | CASSMDRGNYEQYF
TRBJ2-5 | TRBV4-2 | CASSQDSPSGYQETQYF
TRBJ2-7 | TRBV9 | CASSARNGYEQYF
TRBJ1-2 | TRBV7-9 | CASSSLAGTGGDGYTF
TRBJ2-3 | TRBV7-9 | CASSQGQGPDTQYF
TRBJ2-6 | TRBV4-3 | CASSQEEASGANVLTF
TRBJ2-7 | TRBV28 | CASSLRNEQYF
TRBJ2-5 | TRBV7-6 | CASSFSNAETQYF
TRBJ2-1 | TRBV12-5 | CASGLSGRNEQFF
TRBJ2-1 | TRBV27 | CASSLRTTQSSYNEQFF
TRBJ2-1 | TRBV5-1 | CASSLASGPYNEQFF
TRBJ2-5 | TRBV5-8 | CASSPSMAQYF
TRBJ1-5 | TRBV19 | CASSLPGQPNQPQHF
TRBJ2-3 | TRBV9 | CASSFSGGGTDTQYF
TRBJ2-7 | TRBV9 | CASSVESEQEQYF
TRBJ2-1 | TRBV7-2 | CASSSRDRQNEQFF
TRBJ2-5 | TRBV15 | CATSRDRGTLGGQYF